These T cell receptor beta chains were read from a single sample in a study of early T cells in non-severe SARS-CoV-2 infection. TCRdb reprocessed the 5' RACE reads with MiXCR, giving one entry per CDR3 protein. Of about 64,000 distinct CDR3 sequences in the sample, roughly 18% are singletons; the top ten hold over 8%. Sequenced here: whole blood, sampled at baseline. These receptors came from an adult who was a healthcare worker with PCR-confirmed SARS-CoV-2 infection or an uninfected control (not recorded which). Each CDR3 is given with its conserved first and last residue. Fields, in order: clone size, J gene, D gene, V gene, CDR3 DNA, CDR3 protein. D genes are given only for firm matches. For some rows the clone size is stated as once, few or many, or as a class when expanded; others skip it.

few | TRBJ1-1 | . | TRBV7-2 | TGTGCCAGCAGCTTGGGGGTTGGAGGGGAGAACACTGAAGCTTTCTTT | CASSLGVGGENTEAFF
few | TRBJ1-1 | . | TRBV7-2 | TGTGCCAGCAGCTTATTGAAAGGGGCGTTACACACTGAAGCTTTCTTT | CASSLLKGALHTEAFF
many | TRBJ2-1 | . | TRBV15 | TGTGCCACCAGCAGAGAGTCGGCGGGAAAATCCTACAATGAGCAGTTCTTC | CATSRESAGKSYNEQFF
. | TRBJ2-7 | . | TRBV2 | TGTGCCAGCAGGATCGGGGGTTTTACCTACGAGCAGTACTTC | CASRIGGFTYEQYF
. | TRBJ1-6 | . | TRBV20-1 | TGCAGTGCAGTGTGGGGAGTTAATTCACCCCTCCACTTT | CSAVWGVNSPLHF
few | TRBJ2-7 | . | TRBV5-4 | TGTGCCAGCAGCTCGACGACCGGGACCTCGTACGAGCAGTACTTC | CASSSTTGTSYEQYF
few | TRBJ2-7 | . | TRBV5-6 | TGTGCCAGCAGCTTGCGCAAGACCGAGCAGTACTTC | CASSLRKTEQYF
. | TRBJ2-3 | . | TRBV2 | TGTGCCAGCAGGGTAGGGTCTGTTTCTGATACGCAGTATTTT | CASRVGSVSDTQYF
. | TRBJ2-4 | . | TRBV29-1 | TGCAGCGTTGAAAACGTGGGCCGGGCCAAAAACATTCAGTACTTC | CSVENVGRAKNIQYF
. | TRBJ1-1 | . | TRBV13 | TGTGCCAGCAGCTTCCGAGGCGGGGTGCGCACTGAAGCTTTCTTT | CASSFRGGVRTEAFF